These 22 T cell receptor beta chains were sequenced from one sample in a study of cytomegalovirus exposure and HLA in healthy donors. In the PCR, 60 Vbeta and 13 Jbeta primers were used. Using immunoSEQ multiplex PCR, the repertoire was profiled, and TCRdb retains in-frame clones only, with some absent. The sample lists 100,000 to 150,000 clones, 76% seen once, with around 1.8% in the top ten. The source material was PBMCs. These receptor sequences come from a man over 45 in good health and CMV-seronegative.

The chain links TRBV15 to TRBJ1-2; tentatively, D is TRBD1 (6 bases). Trimming removed 0 bases at V and 4 bases at J, with 15 bases between. Germline loops: CDR1 LNHNV, CDR2 YYDKDF (reference sequence). The CDR3 extends over 16 amino acids. CDR3 DNA sequence: TGTGCCACCAGCAGAGATCGGAACAGGGACCTCTATGGCTACACCTTC. As protein: CATSRDRNRDLYGYTF.

The chain employs TRBV19 and TRBJ1-5; D remains unclear. Germline V gene data show CDR1 as LNHDA and CDR2 as SQIVND (reference sequence). Between the trimmed V and J ends, which lost 6 bases and 10 bases, there was a span of 16 bases. The CDR3 sequence is 13 residues long. Here the CDR3 DNA reads TGTGCCAGTAGCTATGGGCCAGTTACACCCCAGCATTTT. This codes for CASSYGPVTPQHF.

The CDR3 sequence: CASSLGMGHTEAFF. The DNA for the CDR3 is TGTGCCAGCAGCCTGGGGATGGGGCACACTGAAGCTTTCTTT. This chain links TRBV5-6 with TRBJ1-1, with D possibly being TRBD1 (5 bases). Between the trimmed V and J ends, which lost 4 bases and 3 bases, there was a span of 13 bases. CDR1 and CDR2 from the germline V gene are SGHDT and YYEEEE. CDR3 length: 14 amino acids. The full variable domain, its missing parts supplied by reference TRBV5-6 and TRBJ1-1, is DAGVTQSPTHLIKTRGQQVTLRCSPKSGHDTVSWYQQALGQGPQFIFQYYEEEERQRGNFPDRFSGHQFPNYSSELNVNALLLGDSALYLCASSLGMGHTEAFFGQGTRLTVV.

The chain couples TRBV7-9 to TRBJ1-6; 8 bases agree with TRBD1. V dropped 1 base and J dropped 10; count of bases not matched to a gene: 9. Germline-derived CDR1 and CDR2 are SEHNR and FQNEAQ (reference sequence). This CDR3 region has 16 residues. In nucleotides, the CDR3 is TGTGCCAGCAGCTTAGGCGCAGGGGGCGTCGGCTCACCCCTCCACTTT. Its protein product is CASSLGAGGVGSPLHF.

The gene calls are TRBV4-2 and TRBJ2-7, with 8 bases identical to TRBD1. Trimming cost V 3 bases and J 5 bases; bases outside gene matches: 9. Germline V CDR1 and CDR2: LGHNA, YNFKEQ. The CDR3 is made up of 15 amino acids. The chain's CDR3 is CASSQRQGYSDEQYF. CDR3 nucleotides: TGTGCCAGCAGCCAGCGACAGGGGTATTCCGACGAGCAGTACTTC.

The chain recombines TRBV6-5 with TRBJ2-7, with 7 bases that match TRBD2. The V gene's germline CDR1 is MNHEY and CDR2 SVGAGI. The CDR3 consists of 13 residues. V trimming: 6 bases; J trimming: 5 bases; junction bases outside the gene matches: 7. CDR3: CASSRTTSDEQYV. The CDR3 DNA reads as TGTGCCAGCAGCAGGACTACTAGCGACGAGCAGTACGTC.

The chain recombines TRBV5-1 with TRBJ1-2; TRBD1 aligns across 9 bases. The length of the CDR3 is 16 residues. Germline values: CDR1 SGHRS, CDR2 YFSETQ. With 4 bases clipped from V and 6 bases from J, the junction kept 13 bases outside the gene matches. The CDR3: CASSPNTGGYRDGYTF. CDR3 DNA sequence: TGCGCCAGCAGCCCCAATACAGGGGGCTATCGAGATGGCTACACCTTC.

The V gene is TRBV2, the J gene TRBJ1-1; 8 nucleotides match TRBD1. Unmatched junction bases numbered 2, after V lost 6 bases and J lost 2 bases. Per the germline V gene, CDR1 is SNHLY and CDR2 is FYNNEI. The CDR3 sequence is 13 residues long. CDR3 region: CASSRGLNTEAFF. The CDR3 DNA is TGTGCCAGCAGCAGGGGGCTCAACACTGAAGCTTTCTTT.

The rearrangement uses TRBV6-5 and TRBJ1-1; 9 nucleotides align to TRBD1. CDR3 size: 16 residues. The V and J ends lost 1 base and 3 bases, in that order; junction bases with no gene match: 6. Germline loops: CDR1 MNHEY, CDR2 SVGAGI. As DNA, the CDR3 is TGTGCCAGCAGTTACTGGGAACAGGGGGCGGACACTGAAGCTTTCTTT. Encoded protein: CASSYWEQGADTEAFF.

V gene TRBV11-3 combines with J gene TRBJ1-1; the D gene is possibly TRBD1 (5 bases). Germline CDR1 reads SGHNT; CDR2 reads YENEEA. Trimming left V 2 bases short and J 4 bases short, with 8 bases between. The CDR3 is 13 residues long. CDR3 bases: TGTGCCAGCAGCTTAATGGGGGGCACTGAAGCTTTCTTT. Its protein is CASSLMGGTEAFF.

The rearrangement uses TRBV11-2 and TRBJ2-5; D ambiguous. Between the trimmed V and J ends, which lost 2 bases and 4 bases, there was a span of 8 bases. CDR3 size: 13 residues. Germline loops: CDR1 SGHAT, CDR2 FQNNGV. The CDR3 sequence is CASSLRLGETQYF. The CDR3 DNA sequence: TGTGCCAGCAGCTTACGCCTCGGAGAGACCCAGTACTTC.

This clone was recorded a few times. The CDR3 is CASSSNLDYLYEQYV. CDR3 in DNA: TGTGCCAGCAGCTCCAACTTGGACTACCTCTACGAGCAGTACGTC. The chain joins TRBV7-8 to TRBJ2-7; D might be TRBD2 (6 bases). Germline-derived CDR1 and CDR2 are SGHVS and FQNEAQ. The CDR3 is 15 amino acids. With 4 bases removed from V and 3 bases from J, the gap between germline ends came to 16 bases.

The chain joins TRBV29-1 to TRBJ2-1; 9 positions match TRBD2. The V gene's germline CDR1 is SQVTM and CDR2 ANQGSEA. This CDR3 contains 14 residues. The ends lost 3 bases at V and 4 bases at J; junction bases unmatched: 4. CDR3 sequence: CSVDRAGGYNEQFF. The CDR3 DNA is TGCAGCGTTGATAGAGCGGGGGGTTACAATGAGCAGTTCTTC.

As to this clone: At one of its ends the junction is not consistent with the germline gene, which may arise from a read error. The chain carries TRBV7-9 and TRBJ1-6; D is uncertain. Germline V gene sequence: CDR1 SEHNR, CDR2 FQNEAQ (reference sequence). The CDR3 extends over 13 amino acids. As DNA, the CDR3 is TGTTCCAGCAGCTTCGGGGTCGAATCACCCCTCCACTTT. It specifies CSSSFGVESPLHF.

As to this clone: A junction boundary mismatches the germline segment, possibly from a read error. CDR3 amino acids: CSSSQDVRGGGYTF. The CDR3 DNA reads TGTTCCAGCAGCCAGGACGTGCGGGGCGGAGGCTACACCTTC. The V gene is TRBV7-9, the J gene TRBJ1-2; possibly TRBD1 for D (5 bases). Germline V gene lookup returns CDR1 SEHNR and CDR2 FQNEAQ (reference sequence). The CDR3 has 14 residues.

This clone was seen only once. The gene calls are TRBV6-1 and TRBJ1-1; no clear D. This CDR3 comprises 11 residues. The germline V and J ends were trimmed by 7 bases and 0 bases, with 3 bases remaining between them. Germline V gene data show CDR1 as MNHNS and CDR2 as SASEGT. The CDR3 DNA sequence: TGTGCCAGCACTGTGAACACTGAAGCTTTCTTT. This sequence encodes CASTVNTEAFF.

In regard to this clone: In the same sample, other DNA sequences code for this CDR3. The chain employs TRBV19 and TRBJ2-5; 11 bases align to TRBD2. The CDR3 has 15 residues. Germline assignment: CDR1 LNHDA and CDR2 SQIVND (reference sequence). The V segment lost 1 base and the J segment 2 bases; nucleotides outside the gene matches: 0. The CDR3 DNA sequence: TGTGCCAGTAGTATAGGACTAGCGGGGCAAGAGACCCAGTACTTC. Translation: CASSIGLAGQETQYF.

The chain combines TRBV7-2 with TRBJ1-2; weak D call: TRBD1 (6 bases). V lost 5 bases and J 10 bases, leaving 17 bases between the germline ends. Per germline, CDR1 SGHTA and CDR2 FQGNSA. This CDR3 comprises 13 residues. CDR3 region: CASSPGQPKDYTF. The CDR3 nucleotides are TGTGCCAGCAGCCCCGGACAGCCCAAGGACTACACCTTC.

The rearrangement links TRBV19 to TRBJ2-2, with a weak D call TRBD2 (7 bases). The germline V and J ends were trimmed by 3 bases and 3 bases, with 14 bases remaining between them. Germline lookup yields CDR1 LNHDA and CDR2 SQIVND (reference sequence). The CDR3 runs to 16 residues. The CDR3 sequence is CASSIPGGLDTGELFF. The CDR3 DNA reads TGTGCCAGTAGTATCCCCGGGGGGCTCGACACCGGGGAGCTGTTTTTT.

The CDR3 region has the DNA TGCGCCAGCAGCCAAGAATGGGCAGGGGGTAACACTGAAGCTTTCTTT. Its translation: CASSQEWAGGNTEAFF. V usage is TRBV4-3 and J usage is TRBJ1-1, with 7 positions matching TRBD1. With V trimmed by 0 bases and J by 2 bases, 6 bases remained unmatched. CDR1 LGHNA and CDR2 YSLEER come from the germline V gene. The length of the CDR3 is 16 residues.

The DNA for the CDR3 is TGTGCCAGCAGCCAGGCGGGGGAGACCCAGTACTTC. Translated: CASSQAGETQYF. The V call is TRBV4-2, the J call TRBJ2-5, with D maybe TRBD2 (6 bases). The V gene lost 3 bases and the J gene lost 5 bases, with 7 bases spanning the gap. This CDR3 is built from 12 residues. The germline V gene has CDR1 LGHNA and CDR2 YNFKEQ.

In this sample, this clone turned up once. This chain uses TRBV5-1 with TRBJ1-6, with D perhaps matching TRBD1 (6 bases). Germline CDR1 SGHRS, CDR2 YFSETQ. Trimming removed 4 bases from V and 7 bases from J, with 9 bases in between. The length of the CDR3 is 13 residues. CDR3 protein: CASSLGTNSPLHF. The CDR3 region has the DNA TGCGCCAGCAGCCTCGGGACAAATTCACCCCTCCACTTT.